Listed below are T cell receptor beta chains from one sample, sequenced in a study of a mutant IDH1 vaccine in newly diagnosed glioma. The antigens these receptors bind are not known. Clones were sequenced by immunoSEQ multiplex PCR, and TCRdb holds only the in-frame ones, with some missing. The sample consists of some 48,000 clones, about three quarters of them appearing once. This specimen was PBMCs, taken from a glioma patient whose treatment included an IDH1 peptide vaccine. The receptors derive from a middle-aged woman with glioma. Both conserved end residues are part of each CDR3. Fields, in order: D gene, clone size, V gene, J gene, CDR3 protein, CDR3 DNA. The D gene is left open where the match is weak. Some rows have no size entry. The others give once, few or many, or a class for an expanded clone.

D gene: NA
clone size: NA
V gene: TRBV5-1
J gene: TRBJ2-3
CDR3 protein: CASSLEGIRLYTDTQYF
CDR3 DNA: TGCGCCAGCAGCTTGGAGGGGATTCGACTATACACAGATACGCAGTATTTT

D gene: TRBD2
clone size: few
V gene: TRBV5-4
J gene: TRBJ2-5
CDR3 protein: CASSAGGQETQYF
CDR3 DNA: TGTGCCAGCAGCGCGGGGGGCCAAGAGACCCAGTACTTC

D gene: TRBD1
clone size: NA
V gene: TRBV4-3
J gene: TRBJ1-3
CDR3 protein: CASSQERATGGGRNTIYF
CDR3 DNA: TGCGCCAGCAGCCAAGAACGGGCGACAGGGGGCGGGCGAAACACCATATATTTT

D gene: TRBD1
clone size: few
V gene: TRBV29-1
J gene: TRBJ1-2
CDR3 protein: CSVEDRGGQYGYTF
CDR3 DNA: TGCAGCGTTGAGGACAGGGGAGGACAATATGGCTACACCTTC

D gene: TRBD2
clone size: NA
V gene: TRBV7-9
J gene: TRBJ2-1
CDR3 protein: CASRGGTYNEQFF
CDR3 DNA: TGTGCCAGCCGCGGGGGAACCTACAATGAGCAGTTCTTC

D gene: TRBD2
clone size: NA
V gene: TRBV7-9
J gene: TRBJ2-7
CDR3 protein: CASSFISGTYEQYF
CDR3 DNA: TGTGCCAGCAGCTTCATCAGCGGGACTTACGAGCAGTACTTC

D gene: NA
clone size: NA
V gene: TRBV7-9
J gene: TRBJ2-7
CDR3 protein: CALGGAYEQYF
CDR3 DNA: TGTGCCTTAGGGGGGGCCTACGAGCAGTACTTC

D gene: NA
clone size: NA
V gene: TRBV9
J gene: TRBJ2-3
CDR3 protein: CASSVGGADTQYF
CDR3 DNA: TGTGCCAGCAGCGTAGGAGGGGCAGATACGCAGTATTTT

D gene: NA
clone size: few
V gene: TRBV2
J gene: TRBJ1-5
CDR3 protein: CASSDSGQPQHF
CDR3 DNA: TGTGCCAGCAGTGACAGCGGGCAGCCCCAGCATTTT

D gene: NA
clone size: NA
V gene: TRBV6-1
J gene: TRBJ1-1
CDR3 protein: CASRGARPAGTEAFF
CDR3 DNA: TGTGCCAGCAGGGGGGCGCGGCCTGCAGGCACTGAAGCTTTCTTT

D gene: NA
clone size: NA
V gene: TRBV25-1
J gene: TRBJ1-2
CDR3 protein: CASSAQWPTDGYTF
CDR3 DNA: TGTGCCAGCAGTGCTCAGTGGCCGACGGATGGCTACACCTTC

D gene: NA
clone size: NA
V gene: TRBV4-3
J gene: TRBJ1-6
CDR3 protein: CASSSDYYNSPLHF
CDR3 DNA: TGCGCCAGCAGCTCGGACTATTATAATTCACCCCTCCACTTT

D gene: NA
clone size: NA
V gene: TRBV7-2
J gene: TRBJ1-6
CDR3 protein: CASSLVGGTNSPLHF
CDR3 DNA: TGTGCCAGCAGCTTAGTCGGCGGAACTAATTCACCCCTCCACTTT

D gene: NA
clone size: NA
V gene: TRBV5-1
J gene: TRBJ2-5
CDR3 protein: CASSLVTALETQYF
CDR3 DNA: TGCGCCAGCAGCTTGGTAACGGCTTTAGAGACCCAGTACTTC

D gene: NA
clone size: few
V gene: TRBV9
J gene: TRBJ1-1
CDR3 protein: CASSVSGNTEAFF
CDR3 DNA: TGTGCCAGCAGCGTATCAGGGAACACTGAAGCTTTCTTT

D gene: NA
clone size: once
V gene: TRBV18
J gene: TRBJ2-1
CDR3 protein: CASSHGTVSYNEQFF
CDR3 DNA: TGTGCCAGCTCGCACGGAACAGTCTCCTACAATGAGCAGTTCTTC

D gene: NA
clone size: once
V gene: TRBV5-6
J gene: TRBJ2-3
CDR3 protein: CASSTGVGGTDTQYF
CDR3 DNA: TGTGCCAGCAGCACCGGGGTGGGGGGCACAGATACGCAGTATTTT

D gene: TRBD1
clone size: NA
V gene: TRBV19
J gene: TRBJ1-6
CDR3 protein: CASSISGTGDSPLHF
CDR3 DNA: TGTGCCAGTAGTATTTCCGGGACAGGGGATTCACCCCTCCACTTT

D gene: TRBD1
clone size: NA
V gene: TRBV7-2
J gene: TRBJ1-2
CDR3 protein: CASTRNRDRPVF
CDR3 DNA: TGTGCCAGCACCCGGAATCGGGACAGGCCCGTCTTC

D gene: NA
clone size: NA
V gene: TRBV19
J gene: TRBJ1-1
CDR3 protein: CASSQGFNTEAFF
CDR3 DNA: TGTGCCAGTTCCCAGGGATTTAACACTGAAGCTTTCTTT

D gene: NA
clone size: few
V gene: TRBV6-5
J gene: TRBJ1-5
CDR3 protein: CASSDHRGGQPQHF
CDR3 DNA: TGTGCCAGCAGCGACCACCGTGGGGGGCAGCCCCAGCATTTT

D gene: TRBD2
clone size: NA
V gene: TRBV6-5
J gene: TRBJ2-1
CDR3 protein: CASSFAGGGTYNEQFF
CDR3 DNA: TGTGCCAGCAGTTTTGCGGGGGGTGGAACCTACAATGAGCAGTTCTTC

D gene: TRBD1
clone size: NA
V gene: TRBV14
J gene: TRBJ1-2
CDR3 protein: CASSQGTGANYGYTF
CDR3 DNA: TGTGCCAGCAGCCAAGGGACAGGGGCTAACTATGGCTACACCTTC

D gene: TRBD2
clone size: NA
V gene: TRBV4-2
J gene: TRBJ2-5
CDR3 protein: CASSSTSSGQETQYF
CDR3 DNA: TGTGCCAGCAGCTCGACTTCTAGCGGACAAGAGACCCAGTACTTC

D gene: NA
clone size: NA
V gene: TRBV6-6
J gene: TRBJ1-1
CDR3 protein: CASSQIQGGTEAFF
CDR3 DNA: TGTGCCAGCAGTCAAATACAGGGAGGCACTGAAGCTTTCTTT

D gene: NA
clone size: NA
V gene: TRBV10-3
J gene: TRBJ1-2
CDR3 protein: CATGSPGRGGYGYTF
CDR3 DNA: TGTGCCACGGGGTCCCCAGGGAGGGGAGGCTATGGCTACACCTTC

D gene: TRBD2
clone size: NA
V gene: TRBV5-5
J gene: TRBJ2-7
CDR3 protein: CASDWGGAGTSYEQYF
CDR3 DNA: TGTGCCAGCGACTGGGGGGGAGCGGGGACCTCCTACGAGCAGTACTTC

D gene: NA
clone size: NA
V gene: TRBV30
J gene: TRBJ2-1
CDR3 protein: CAWELTGSEQFF
CDR3 DNA: TGTGCCTGGGAACTTACAGGGAGTGAGCAGTTCTTC

D gene: NA
clone size: NA
V gene: TRBV7-2
J gene: TRBJ1-1
CDR3 protein: CASTRQMNTEAFF
CDR3 DNA: TGTGCCAGCACCCGGCAGATGAACACTGAAGCTTTCTTT

D gene: TRBD1
clone size: few
V gene: TRBV6-5
J gene: TRBJ2-2
CDR3 protein: CASSYRGPNTGELFF
CDR3 DNA: TGTGCCAGCAGTTACAGGGGGCCGAACACCGGGGAGCTGTTTTTT

D gene: NA
clone size: NA
V gene: TRBV6-6
J gene: TRBJ1-1
CDR3 protein: CASSYSRVAEAFF
CDR3 DNA: TGTGCCAGCAGTTACTCGAGGGTCGCTGAAGCTTTCTTT